This TCR beta chain was captured by sequencing in a study of blood T cell repertoires in COVID-19. Study information: T cells, B-cell-depleted T cells, or PBMCs supplied cDNA or gDNA.

Original analysis: Estimation of nucleated cell counts relied on the amplification of reference gene primers. Here immunoSEQ multiplex PCR was the method, and the copy in TCRdb shows in-frame clones only, minus some. From that table come the V and J calls and clone size; the DNA was used to work out D and trimming. The table includes over 70,000 clones, 80% detected once. CDR1 SGHRS and CDR2 YFSETQ come from the germline V gene. Trimming at V came to 4 bases and at J to 1 base, leaving 4 bases not matched to a gene. The CDR3 loop spans 15 amino acids. Sequences were obtained from peripheral blood. This rearrangement joins TRBV5-1 to TRBJ1-1, with 10 positions matching TRBD1. The source of this sequence is a woman older than 75 with acute or convalescent COVID-19. The CDR3: CASSARDRGNTEAFF. CDR3 nucleotide sequence: TGCGCCAGCAGCGCCCGGGACAGGGGGAACACTGAAGCTTTCTTT.